The rows below give T cell receptor beta chains drawn from one sample of a study of cytomegalovirus exposure and HLA in healthy donors. This table comes from immunoSEQ multiplex PCR, and its TCRdb copy is limited to in-frame clones, with some not included. The sample holds 150,000 to 200,000 clones, roughly 83% seen once. The specimen was PBMCs. Receptors were obtained from a young woman in good health and CMV-seronegative. Each CDR3 is given with its conserved first and last residue. D genes are given only for firm matches. Some rows mark clone size as missing; the rest say once, few, many or name a class of expanded clone.

d_call	clone_size	j_call	v_call	cdr3_aa	cdr3_nt
.	.	TRBJ1-1	TRBV6-5	CASSYARVPNTEAFF	TGTGCCAGCAGTTACGCCAGGGTCCCGAACACTGAAGCTTTCTTT
.	.	TRBJ1-1	TRBV4-1	CASSQPSVRLAMNTEAFF	TGCGCCAGCAGCCAACCTAGTGTCAGACTCGCTATGAACACTGAAGCTTTCTTT
.	.	TRBJ1-3	TRBV27	CASSLTRGNTIYF	TGTGCCAGCAGTTTAACCCGGGGGAACACCATATATTTT
.	.	TRBJ2-7	TRBV18	CASSPPTREQYF	TGTGCCAGCTCACCACCTACTCGCGAGCAGTACTTC
.	.	TRBJ1-3	TRBV4-1	CASSHPGQDSGNTIYF	TGCGCCAGCAGCCACCCTGGACAAGACTCTGGAAACACCATATATTTT
.	.	TRBJ2-3	TRBV4-1	CASSLREPLTSTDTQYF	TGCGCCAGCAGCCTTCGGGAGCCCTTAACTAGCACAGATACGCAGTATTTT
.	.	TRBJ2-7	TRBV5-1	CASGTGNEQYF	TGCGCCAGCGGCACAGGGAACGAGCAGTACTTC
.	.	TRBJ2-1	TRBV6-5	CASSPPAGMRNEQFF	TGTGCCAGCAGTCCCCCCGCGGGAATGAGGAATGAGCAGTTCTTC
.	.	TRBJ2-5	TRBV9	CASSVGLETQYF	TGTGCCAGCAGCGTAGGTCTAGAGACCCAGTACTTC
TRBD2	.	TRBJ2-5	TRBV15	CATSRTTSVHQETQYF	TGTGCCACCAGCCGAACCACTAGCGTTCACCAAGAGACCCAGTACTTC
.	.	TRBJ2-3	TRBV7-9	CASRVSEAGRDTQYF	TGTGCCAGCAGGGTGTCTGAGGCGGGGAGGGATACGCAGTATTTT
.	few	TRBJ1-2	TRBV5-6	CASRLIGFGHSNYGYTF	TGTGCCAGCAGGTTAATTGGTTTTGGGCACTCTAACTATGGCTACACCTTC
TRBD2	.	TRBJ2-5	TRBV4-1	CASSQDESSGRAGETQYF	TGCGCCAGCAGCCAAGATGAATCCAGCGGGAGGGCGGGAGAGACCCAGTACTTC
.	once	TRBJ2-1	TRBV10-3	CAISLDTGSSYNEQFF	TGTGCCATCAGCCTTGATACGGGAAGCTCCTACAATGAGCAGTTCTTC
TRBD1	.	TRBJ1-5	TRBV6-1	CASSVDRVNQPQHF	TGTGCCAGCAGTGTTGACAGGGTCAATCAGCCCCAGCATTTT
TRBD1	few	TRBJ2-7	TRBV19	CASSPILRTGALYEQYF	TGTGCCAGTAGTCCGATTCTGAGGACAGGCGCCCTATACGAGCAGTACTTC
TRBD1	.	TRBJ1-2	TRBV5-6	CASSPVDRGYGYTF	TGTGCCAGCAGCCCGGTGGACAGGGGTTATGGCTACACCTTC
.	.	TRBJ1-1	TRBV7-3	CASSSFAGGHTEAFF	TGTGCCAGCAGCTCCTTTGCGGGGGGACACACTGAAGCTTTCTTT
TRBD2	.	TRBJ2-3	TRBV2	CASSVGLVLTDTQYF	TGTGCCAGCAGTGTCGGACTAGTACTTACAGATACGCAGTATTTT
.	.	TRBJ1-1	TRBV7-8	CASSLVGGMNTEAFF	TGTGCCAGCAGCTTAGTTGGGGGCATGAACACTGAAGCTTTCTTT
.	.	TRBJ1-1	TRBV18	CASSPGAGNTEAFF	TGTGCCAGCTCACCGGGGGCAGGGAACACTGAAGCTTTCTTT
.	few	TRBJ1-2	TRBV2	CASSEETEIYGYTF	TGTGCCAGCAGTGAGGAGACAGAGATCTATGGCTACACCTTC
TRBD1	.	TRBJ1-1	TRBV10-2	CASSQGAFGNTEAFF	TGCGCCAGCAGTCAGGGGGCATTCGGGAACACTGAAGCTTTCTTT
TRBD1	.	TRBJ1-2	TRBV6-1	CASSGGTGNNYGYTF	TGTGCCAGCAGTGGAGGGACAGGGAATAACTATGGCTACACCTTC